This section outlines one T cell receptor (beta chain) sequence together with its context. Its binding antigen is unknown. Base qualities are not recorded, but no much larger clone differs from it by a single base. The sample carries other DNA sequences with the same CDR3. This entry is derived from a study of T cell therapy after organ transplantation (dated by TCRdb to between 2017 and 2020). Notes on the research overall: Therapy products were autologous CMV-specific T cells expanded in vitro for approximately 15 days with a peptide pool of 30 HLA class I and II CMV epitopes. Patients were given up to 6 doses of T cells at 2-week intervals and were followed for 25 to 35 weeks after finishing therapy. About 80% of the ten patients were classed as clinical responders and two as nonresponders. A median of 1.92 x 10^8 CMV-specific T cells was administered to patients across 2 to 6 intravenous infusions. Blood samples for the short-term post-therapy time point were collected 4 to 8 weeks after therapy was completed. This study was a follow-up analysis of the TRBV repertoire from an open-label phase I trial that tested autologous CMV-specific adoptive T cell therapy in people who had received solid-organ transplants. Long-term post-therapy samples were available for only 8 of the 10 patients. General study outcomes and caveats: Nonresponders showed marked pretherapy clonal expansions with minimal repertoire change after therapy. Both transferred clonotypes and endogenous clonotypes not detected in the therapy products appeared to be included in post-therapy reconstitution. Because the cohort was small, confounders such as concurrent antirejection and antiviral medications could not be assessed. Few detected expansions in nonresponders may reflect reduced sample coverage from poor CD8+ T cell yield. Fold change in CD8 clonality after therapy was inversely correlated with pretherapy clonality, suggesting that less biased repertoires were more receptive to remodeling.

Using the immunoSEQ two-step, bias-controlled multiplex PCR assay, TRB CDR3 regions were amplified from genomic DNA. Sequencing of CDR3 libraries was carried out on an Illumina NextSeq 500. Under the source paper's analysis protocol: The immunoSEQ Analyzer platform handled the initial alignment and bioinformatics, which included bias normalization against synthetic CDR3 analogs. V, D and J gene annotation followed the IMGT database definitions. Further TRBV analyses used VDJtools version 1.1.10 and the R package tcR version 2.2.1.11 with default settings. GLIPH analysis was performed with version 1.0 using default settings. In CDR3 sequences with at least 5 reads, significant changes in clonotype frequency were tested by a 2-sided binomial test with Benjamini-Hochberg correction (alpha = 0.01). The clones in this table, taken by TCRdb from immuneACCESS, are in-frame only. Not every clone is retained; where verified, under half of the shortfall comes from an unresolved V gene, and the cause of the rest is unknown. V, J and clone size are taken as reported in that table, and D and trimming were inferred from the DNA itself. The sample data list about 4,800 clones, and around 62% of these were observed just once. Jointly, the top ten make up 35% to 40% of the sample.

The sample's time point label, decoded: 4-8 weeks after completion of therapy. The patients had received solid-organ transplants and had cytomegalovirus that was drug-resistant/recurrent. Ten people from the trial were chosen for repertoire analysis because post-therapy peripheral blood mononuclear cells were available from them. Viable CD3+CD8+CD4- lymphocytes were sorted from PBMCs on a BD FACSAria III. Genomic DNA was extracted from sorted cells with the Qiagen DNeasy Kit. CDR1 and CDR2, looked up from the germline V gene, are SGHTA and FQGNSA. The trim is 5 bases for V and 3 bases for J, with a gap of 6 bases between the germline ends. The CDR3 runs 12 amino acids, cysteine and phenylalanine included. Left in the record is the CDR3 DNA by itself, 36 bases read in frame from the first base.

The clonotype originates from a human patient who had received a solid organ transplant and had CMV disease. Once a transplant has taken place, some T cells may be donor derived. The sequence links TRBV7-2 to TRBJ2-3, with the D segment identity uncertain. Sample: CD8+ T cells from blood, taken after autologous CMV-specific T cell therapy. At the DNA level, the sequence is TGTGCCAGCAGCCTCCGAACAGATACGCAGTATTTT. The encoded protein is CASSLRTDTQYF.